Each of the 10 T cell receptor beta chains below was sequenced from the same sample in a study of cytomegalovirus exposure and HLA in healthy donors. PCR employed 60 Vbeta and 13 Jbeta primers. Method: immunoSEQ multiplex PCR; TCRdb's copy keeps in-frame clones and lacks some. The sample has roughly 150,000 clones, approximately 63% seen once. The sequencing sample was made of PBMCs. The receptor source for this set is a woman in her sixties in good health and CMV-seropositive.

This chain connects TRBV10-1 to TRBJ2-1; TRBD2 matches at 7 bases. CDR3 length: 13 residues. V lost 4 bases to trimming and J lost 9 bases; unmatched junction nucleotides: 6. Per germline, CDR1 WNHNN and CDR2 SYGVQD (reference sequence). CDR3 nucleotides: TGCGCCAGCAGTGTAAGCGGGGTCAGTGAGCAGTTCTTC. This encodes CASSVSGVSEQFF.

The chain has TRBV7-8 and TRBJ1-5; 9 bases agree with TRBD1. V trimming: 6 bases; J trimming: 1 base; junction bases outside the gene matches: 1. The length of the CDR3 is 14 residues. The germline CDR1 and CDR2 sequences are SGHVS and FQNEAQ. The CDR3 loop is CASRQGASNQPQHF. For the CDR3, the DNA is TGTGCCAGCAGACAGGGGGCCAGCAATCAGCCCCAGCATTTT.

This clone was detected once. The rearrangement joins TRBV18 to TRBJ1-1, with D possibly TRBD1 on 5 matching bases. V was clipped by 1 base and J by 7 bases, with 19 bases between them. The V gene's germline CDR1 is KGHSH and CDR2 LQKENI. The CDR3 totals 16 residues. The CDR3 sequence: CASSPRAKAGVNEAFF. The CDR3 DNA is TGTGCCAGCTCACCACGGGCCAAAGCGGGGGTCAATGAAGCTTTCTTT.

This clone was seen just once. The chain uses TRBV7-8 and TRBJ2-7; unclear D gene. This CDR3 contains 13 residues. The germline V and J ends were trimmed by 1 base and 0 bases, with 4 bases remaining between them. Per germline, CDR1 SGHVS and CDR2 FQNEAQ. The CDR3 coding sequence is TGTGCCAGCAGCTTAGTGTACTCCTACGAGCAGTACTTC. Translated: CASSLVYSYEQYF.

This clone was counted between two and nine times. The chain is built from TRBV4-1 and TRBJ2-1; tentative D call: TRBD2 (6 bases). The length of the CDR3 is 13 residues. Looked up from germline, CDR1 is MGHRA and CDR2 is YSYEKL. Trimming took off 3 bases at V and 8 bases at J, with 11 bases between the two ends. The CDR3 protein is CASSQGLIDEQFF. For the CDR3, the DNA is TGCGCCAGCAGCCAGGGACTGATTGATGAGCAGTTCTTC.

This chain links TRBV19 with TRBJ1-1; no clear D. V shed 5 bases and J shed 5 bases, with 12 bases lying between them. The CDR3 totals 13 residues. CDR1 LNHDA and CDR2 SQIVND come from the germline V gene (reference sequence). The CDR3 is CASSDTRETEAFF. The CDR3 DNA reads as TGTGCCAGTAGTGACACGAGAGAAACTGAAGCTTTCTTT.

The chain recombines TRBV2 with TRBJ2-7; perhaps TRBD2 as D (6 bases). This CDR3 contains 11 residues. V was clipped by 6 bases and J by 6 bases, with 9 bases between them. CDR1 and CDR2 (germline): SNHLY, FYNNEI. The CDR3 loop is CASRGRTEQYF. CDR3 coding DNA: TGTGCCAGCAGGGGGAGGACCGAGCAGTACTTC. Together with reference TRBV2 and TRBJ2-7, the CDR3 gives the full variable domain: EPEVTQTPSHQVTQMGQEVILRCVPISNHLYFYWYRQILGQKVEFLVSFYNNEISEKSEIFDDQFSVERPDGSNFTLKIRSTKLEDSAMYFCASRGRTEQYFGPGTRLTVT.

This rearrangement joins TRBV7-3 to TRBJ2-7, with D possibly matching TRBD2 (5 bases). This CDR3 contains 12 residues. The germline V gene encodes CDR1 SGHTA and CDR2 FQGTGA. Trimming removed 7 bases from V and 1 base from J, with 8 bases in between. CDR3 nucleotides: TGTGCCAGCAACCGAGGGTCCTACGAGCAGTACTTC. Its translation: CASNRGSYEQYF. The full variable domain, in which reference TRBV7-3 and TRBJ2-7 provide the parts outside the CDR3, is GAGVSQTPSNKVTEKGKYVELRCDPISGHTALYWYRQSLGQGPEFLIYFQGTGAADDSGLPNDRFFAVRPEGSVSTLKIQRTERGDSAVYLCASNRGSYEQYFGPGTRLTVT.

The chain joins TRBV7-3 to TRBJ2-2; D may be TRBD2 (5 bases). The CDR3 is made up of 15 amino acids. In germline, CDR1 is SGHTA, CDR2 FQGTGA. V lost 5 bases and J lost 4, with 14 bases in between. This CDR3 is CASSPGDAGTGELFF. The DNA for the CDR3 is TGTGCCAGCAGCCCCGGGGATGCCGGCACCGGGGAGCTGTTTTTT.

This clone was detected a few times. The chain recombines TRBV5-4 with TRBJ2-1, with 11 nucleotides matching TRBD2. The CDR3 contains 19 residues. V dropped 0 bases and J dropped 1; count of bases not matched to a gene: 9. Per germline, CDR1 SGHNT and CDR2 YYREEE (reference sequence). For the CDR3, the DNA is TGTGCCAGCAGCTTGGGTAGCGGGAGGGCACTCGGGTCCTACAATGAGCAGTTCTTC. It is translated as CASSLGSGRALGSYNEQFF.